The rows below give T cell receptor beta chains drawn from one sample of a study of T cell responses to AZD1222 COVID-19 vaccine. Clones were sequenced by immunoSEQ multiplex PCR, and TCRdb holds only the in-frame ones, with some missing. This table has about 130,000 clones, about 94% appearing once. This sample comprised peripheral blood, obtained on day 0 of AZD1222 vaccination. These receptors were obtained from an adult in good health. The CDR3 runs from the conserved cysteine through the conserved F or W. D genes are given only for firm matches. The size entry is marked missing in some rows and otherwise reads once, few, many or a size class.

v_call	clone_size	d_call	j_call	cdr3_nt	cdr3_aa
TRBV30	-	-	TRBJ2-2	TGTGCCTGGAGTGTAAACAGCGGCACCGGGGAGCTGTTTTTT	CAWSVNSGTGELFF
TRBV14	-	TRBD1	TRBJ1-6	TGTGCCAGCAGCCAAGGGCCAGGGGGTTCACCCCTCCACTTT	CASSQGPGGSPLHF
TRBV4-1	-	-	TRBJ2-1	TGCGCCAGCAGCCAAGTTGACATTGTGTCCTACAATGAGCAGTTCTTC	CASSQVDIVSYNEQFF
TRBV2	-	-	TRBJ1-3	TGTGCCAGCAGTGAATCGGGTGATGGAAACACCATATATTTT	CASSESGDGNTIYF
TRBV6-5	-	TRBD1	TRBJ1-3	TGTGCCAGCAGTTCCGGGACAGGGATTAGTTCGGGGACCATATATTTT	CASSSGTGISSGTIYF
TRBV25-1	-	TRBD2	TRBJ2-3	TGTGCCAGCAGCAATCAGAGGACTAGCGGGATTACCACAGATACGCAGTATTTT	CASSNQRTSGITTDTQYF
TRBV4-1	-	-	TRBJ1-4	TGCGCCAGCAGCAAGACAGTACTAAATGAAAAACTGTTTTTT	CASSKTVLNEKLFF
TRBV19	few	-	TRBJ2-7	TGTGCCAGTAGTCACGTAGGGAGTGGAGCGTTTATACCTACCTACGAGCAGTACTTC	CASSHVGSGAFIPTYEQYF
TRBV20-1	-	TRBD1	TRBJ1-2	TGCAGTGCTAGTGAGGGACAGTTTATCAAGGCCGATGGCTACACCTTC	CSASEGQFIKADGYTF
TRBV27	-	TRBD2	TRBJ2-5	TGTGCCAGCAGTTCCGGCGGACTAGCGGAAGAGACCCAGTACTTC	CASSSGGLAEETQYF
TRBV5-5	-	TRBD2	TRBJ2-1	TGTGCCAGCAGCCGCGGGACTAGCACAGTCAATGAGCAGTTCTTC	CASSRGTSTVNEQFF
TRBV6-2/TRBV6-3	-	-	TRBJ2-1	TGTGCCAGCAGCCCCGGGACTCAGGAGCAGTTCTTC	CASSPGTQEQFF
TRBV4-2	-	-	TRBJ2-3	TGTGCCAGCAGCCAAGTAGAGGCGGATACGCAGTATTTT	CASSQVEADTQYF
TRBV6-2/TRBV6-3	once	TRBD2	TRBJ2-5	TGTGCCAGCAGTACCCTCCTCAGGGGAAGCGGGAGAGAGACCCAGTACTTC	CASSTLLRGSGRETQYF
TRBV29-1	-	-	TRBJ2-5	TGCAGCGCAACAAGGGGTAGCGGACAGGAGACCCAGTACTTC	CSATRGSGQETQYF
TRBV6-2/TRBV6-3	-	TRBD1	TRBJ1-5	TGTGCCAGCAGTCCGACAGGGAATAGCAATCAGCCCCAGCATTTT	CASSPTGNSNQPQHF
TRBV14	-	TRBD1	TRBJ1-1	TGTGCCAGCAGCCGACAGGGACTGGGCACTGAAGCTTTCTTT	CASSRQGLGTEAFF
TRBV30	-	TRBD1	TRBJ2-7	TGTGCCTGGAGGCCGGACAGGGAGACCCACGAGCAGTACTTC	CAWRPDRETHEQYF
TRBV6-1	once	-	TRBJ1-5	TGTGCCAGCAGTGAACGGTCGGGGGGTCAGCCCCAGCATTTT	CASSERSGGQPQHF
TRBV9	once	-	TRBJ2-5	TGTGCCAGCAGCCCGGGGTGGGGAATTCAAGAGACCCAGTACTTC	CASSPGWGIQETQYF
TRBV7-9	-	-	TRBJ2-2	TGTGCCAGCAGCAATACAGGGTTCGGGGAGCTGTTTTTT	CASSNTGFGELFF
TRBV30	-	-	TRBJ1-6	TGTGCCTGGAGTACAGAACTCTATAATTCACCCCTCCACTTT	CAWSTELYNSPLHF
TRBV18	-	-	TRBJ2-7	TGTGCCAGCTCATCGGGGCCCTACTACGAGCAGTACTTC	CASSSGPYYEQYF
TRBV6-5	-	-	TRBJ2-2	TGTGCCAGCAGTTACTCGAATCAGGGGCGGCGGGAGCTGTTTTTT	CASSYSNQGRRELFF